This T cell receptor (beta chain) derives from a study of T cells in Graves' hyperthyroidism and ophthalmopathy. For the study at large: Once the initial diagnosis was made, peripheral blood was obtained before any treatment. Points from the study as a whole: The authors' 13 V-J model separated ophthalmopathy from stable hyperthyroidism.

Deletions cut 3 bases from V and 5 bases from J, with 8 bases between. The CDR3 runs 13 residues. This clonotype was detected ten times or more. The target antigen is unknown. Uncontrolled infection, other autoimmune disease, pregnancy or lactation disqualified patients from enrolment. For the diagnoses, clinical symptoms, serum thyroxine and TRAb, thyroid ultrasound and orbital computed tomography were used. The source material, RNA transcripts, was used to amplify TCR beta CDR3 regions. An initial round of RT-PCR targeting the TCR CDR3 relied on the HTBI primer set. TCRdb ran MiXCR on the multiplex PCR reads and lists one entry per CDR3 protein. Here the sample spans 500,000 to 750,000 distinct CDR3 sequences, approximately 15% being singletons.

The chain is built from TRBV12-3 or TRBV12-4 and TRBJ2-1; D possibly corresponds to TRBD1 (5 bases). The sample taken for sequencing was blood. The TCR originated in a woman in her twenties or thirties with Graves' hyperthyroidism. DNA for the CDR3: TGTGCCAGCAGTTTTGGCAGGGACAATGAGCAGTTCTTC. Its translation is CASSFGRDNEQFF.